This T cell receptor (beta chain) appears in the sequencing data of a study of blood T cell repertoires in COVID-19. Looking at the study overall: From the United States, Italy and Spain came samples of acute and convalescent COVID-19. T cells, B-cell-depleted T cells, or PBMCs supplied cDNA or gDNA.

Trimming shortened V by 1 base and J by 5 bases, and 11 bases separated the two germline ends. Germline CDR1 SGHVS, CDR2 FQNEAQ. This CDR3 has 14 amino acids. Study processing details: Amplified reference gene primers provided the basis for estimating nucleated cell counts. Only in-frame clones appear in the TCRdb table, and some are missing; sequencing was by immunoSEQ multiplex PCR. D and trimming were read from the DNA, whereas the V and J calls and clone size are those reported in that table. This sample has 250,000 to 300,000 clones, with under 90% found just once. Input material: peripheral blood. The TCR comes from a woman aged 55 to 70 with active or convalescent COVID-19. J is TRBJ1-2 and V is TRBV7-8; D is undetermined. The CDR3 is CASSLGGGRYGYTF. The CDR3 nucleotides are TGTGCCAGCAGCTTAGGGGGAGGGCGTTATGGCTACACCTTC.